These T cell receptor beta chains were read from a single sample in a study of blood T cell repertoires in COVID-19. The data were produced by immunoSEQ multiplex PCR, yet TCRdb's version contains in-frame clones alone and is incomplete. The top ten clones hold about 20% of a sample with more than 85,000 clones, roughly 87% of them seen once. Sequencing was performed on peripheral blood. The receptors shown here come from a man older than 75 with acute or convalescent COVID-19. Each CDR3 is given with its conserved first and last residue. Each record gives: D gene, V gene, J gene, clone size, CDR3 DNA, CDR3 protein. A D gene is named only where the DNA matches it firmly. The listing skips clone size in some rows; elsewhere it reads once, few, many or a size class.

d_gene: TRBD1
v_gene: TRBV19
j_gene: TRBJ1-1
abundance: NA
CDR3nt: TGTGCCAGTAGCCCATTTTCCGGGACAGTGGCTGAAGCTTTCTTT
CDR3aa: CASSPFSGTVAEAFF

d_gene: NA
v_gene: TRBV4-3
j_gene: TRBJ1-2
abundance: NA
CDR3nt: TGCGCCAGCAGCCAAGATTCAGGGGATTGGGGCTACACCTTC
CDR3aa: CASSQDSGDWGYTF

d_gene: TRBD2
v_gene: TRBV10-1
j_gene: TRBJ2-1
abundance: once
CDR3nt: TGCGCCAGCAGTGGTCCGTCCGAGGGCCAGCGGGGGTTATCCTACAATGAGCAGTTCTTC
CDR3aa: CASSGPSEGQRGLSYNEQFF

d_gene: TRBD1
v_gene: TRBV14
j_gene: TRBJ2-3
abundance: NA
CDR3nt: TGTGCCAGCCGGGGGACAGGACCAGTGAGCACAGATACGCAGTATTTT
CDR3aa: CASRGTGPVSTDTQYF

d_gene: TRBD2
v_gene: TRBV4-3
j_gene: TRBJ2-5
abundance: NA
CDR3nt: TGCGCCAGCAGCCAAGATTCCAGCGGGGGGGCGGAGACCCAGTACTTC
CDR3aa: CASSQDSSGGAETQYF

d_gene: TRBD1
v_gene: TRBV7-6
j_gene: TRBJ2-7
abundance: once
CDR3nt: TGTGCCAGCAGCTTAGCGGGGTCGGGGACAGGGGATACCTACGAGCAGTACTTC
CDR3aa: CASSLAGSGTGDTYEQYF

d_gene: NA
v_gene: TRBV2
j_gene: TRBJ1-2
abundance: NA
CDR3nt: TGTGCCAGCAGTGACTTCGGTACTTATGGCTACACCTTC
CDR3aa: CASSDFGTYGYTF

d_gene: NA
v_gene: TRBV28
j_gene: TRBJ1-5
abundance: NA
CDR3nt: TGTGCCACCAGGGGCCAGCCAGTCTCGAATCAGCCCCAGCATTTT
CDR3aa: CATRGQPVSNQPQHF

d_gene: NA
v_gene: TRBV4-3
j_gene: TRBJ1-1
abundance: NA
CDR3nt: TGCGCCAGCAGCCAAGATTTGTCGGTGAACACTGAAGCTTTCTTT
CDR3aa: CASSQDLSVNTEAFF

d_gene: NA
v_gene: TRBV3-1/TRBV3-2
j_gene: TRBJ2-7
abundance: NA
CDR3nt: TGTGCCAGCAGCCGGACTACTTGGGACTACGAGCAGTACTTC
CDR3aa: CASSRTTWDYEQYF

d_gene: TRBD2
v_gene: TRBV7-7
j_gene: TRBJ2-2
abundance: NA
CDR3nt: TGTGCTAGCAGCTTAGCCCCTAGCGGAACGACCGGGGAGCTGTTTTTT
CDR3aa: CASSLAPSGTTGELFF

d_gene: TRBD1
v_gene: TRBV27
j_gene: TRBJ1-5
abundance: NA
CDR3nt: TGTGCCAGCAGTTACAGGGGTAGCAATCAGCCCCAGCATTTT
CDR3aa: CASSYRGSNQPQHF

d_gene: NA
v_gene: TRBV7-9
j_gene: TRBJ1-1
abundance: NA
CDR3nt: TGTGCCAGCAGCTTAGGTGAGAAACTGAACACTGAAGCTTTCTTT
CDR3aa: CASSLGEKLNTEAFF

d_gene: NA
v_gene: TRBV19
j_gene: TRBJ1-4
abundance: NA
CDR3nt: TGTGCCAGTAGTTACAGGGCTGCAACTAATGAAAAACTGTTTTTT
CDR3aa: CASSYRAATNEKLFF

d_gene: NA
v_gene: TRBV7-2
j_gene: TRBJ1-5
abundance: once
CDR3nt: TGTGCCAGCAGCTTAGGCGGATCAGGGGTTAGCAATCAGCCCCAGCATTTT
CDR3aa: CASSLGGSGVSNQPQHF

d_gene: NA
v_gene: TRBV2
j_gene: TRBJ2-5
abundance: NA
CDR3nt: TGTGCCAGCAGTGAGCGGGCAACGGAGACCCAGTACTTC
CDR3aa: CASSERATETQYF

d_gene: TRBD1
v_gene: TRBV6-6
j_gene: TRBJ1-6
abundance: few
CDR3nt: TGTGCCAGCAGTTACCAGGGGGATTCTAATTCACCCCTCCACTTT
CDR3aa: CASSYQGDSNSPLHF

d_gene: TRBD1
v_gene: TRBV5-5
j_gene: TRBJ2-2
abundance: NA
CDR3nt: TGTGCCAGCAGCTCCCTACAGGGGCACACCGGGGAGCTGTTTTTT
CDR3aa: CASSSLQGHTGELFF

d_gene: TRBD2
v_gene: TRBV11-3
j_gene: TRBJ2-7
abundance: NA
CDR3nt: TGTGCCAGCAGCTCCTACTCTAGCGGGAGCGTACACGAGCAGTACTTC
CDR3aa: CASSSYSSGSVHEQYF

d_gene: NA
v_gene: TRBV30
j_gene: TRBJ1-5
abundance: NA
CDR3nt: TGTGCCTGGGCCGGGATGCCAGATCAGCCCCAGCATTTT
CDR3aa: CAWAGMPDQPQHF

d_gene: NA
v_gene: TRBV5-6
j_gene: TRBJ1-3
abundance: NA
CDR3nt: TGTGCCAGCAGCTTGCTCCGGAGCTCTGGAAACACCATATATTTT
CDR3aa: CASSLLRSSGNTIYF

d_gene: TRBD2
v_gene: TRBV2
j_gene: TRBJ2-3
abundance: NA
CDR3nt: TGTGCCAGCAGCGAGCGGGGAGATACGCAGTATTTT
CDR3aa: CASSERGDTQYF

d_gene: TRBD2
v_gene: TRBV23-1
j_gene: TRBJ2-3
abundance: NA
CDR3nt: TGCGCCAGCAGTCAACTACTAGCGGGGGGGACAGATACGCAGTATTTT
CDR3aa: CASSQLLAGGTDTQYF

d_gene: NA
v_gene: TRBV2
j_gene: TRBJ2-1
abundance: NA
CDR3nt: TGTGCCAGCAGTCGCAGCCCTAGCTCCTACAATGAGCAGTTCTTC
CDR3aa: CASSRSPSSYNEQFF

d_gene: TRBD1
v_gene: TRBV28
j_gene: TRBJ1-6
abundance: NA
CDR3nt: TGTGCCAGCAGTATACCGACAGGGGTAGGAAATTCACCCCTCCACTTT
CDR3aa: CASSIPTGVGNSPLHF

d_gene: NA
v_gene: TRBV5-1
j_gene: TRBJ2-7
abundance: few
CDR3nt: TGCGCCAGCAGCTTGGGGGTAGCTTTGAACGAGCAGTACTTC
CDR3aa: CASSLGVALNEQYF

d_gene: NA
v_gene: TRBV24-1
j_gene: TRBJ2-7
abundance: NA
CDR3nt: TGTGCCACCGGTAAAAACTCCGAGCAGTACTTC
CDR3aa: CATGKNSEQYF

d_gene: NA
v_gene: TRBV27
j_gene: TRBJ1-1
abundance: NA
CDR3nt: TGTGCCAGCAGTTTTTCCCGGGGGGGATGGGACACTGAAGCTTTCTTT
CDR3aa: CASSFSRGGWDTEAFF

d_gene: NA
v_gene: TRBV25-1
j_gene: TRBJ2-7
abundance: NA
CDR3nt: TGTGCCAGCAGGGAGGGCCCCGCAGGGCCCTACGAGCAGTACTTC
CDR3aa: CASREGPAGPYEQYF

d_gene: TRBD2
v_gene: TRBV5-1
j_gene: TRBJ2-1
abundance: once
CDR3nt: TGCGCCAGCAGCCTTAGCGGGAGCCCCCACGATGAGCAGTTCTTC
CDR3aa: CASSLSGSPHDEQFF

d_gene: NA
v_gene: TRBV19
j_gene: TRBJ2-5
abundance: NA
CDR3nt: TGTGCCAGTAGTATAATCGGGACACACCTGTACCAAGAGACCCAGTACTTC
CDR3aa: CASSIIGTHLYQETQYF

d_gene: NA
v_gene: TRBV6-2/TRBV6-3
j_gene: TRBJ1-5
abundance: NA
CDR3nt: TGTGCCAGCACCCCCACCGGGCAGGGAGGGCAGCCCCAGCATTTT
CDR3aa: CASTPTGQGGQPQHF

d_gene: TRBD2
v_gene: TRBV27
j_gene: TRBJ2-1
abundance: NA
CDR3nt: TGTGCCAGCAGTCCGCAGCGGGGGGTCACCTACAATGAGCAGTTCTTC
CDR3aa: CASSPQRGVTYNEQFF

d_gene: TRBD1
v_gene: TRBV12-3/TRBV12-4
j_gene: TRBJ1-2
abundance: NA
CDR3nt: TGTGCCAGCAGCGGGGACAGCTATGGCTACACCTTC
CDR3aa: CASSGDSYGYTF

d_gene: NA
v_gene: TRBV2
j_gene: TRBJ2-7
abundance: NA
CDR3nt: TGTGCCAGCAGTGAACAGGGTTCCTACGAGCAGTACTTC
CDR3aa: CASSEQGSYEQYF

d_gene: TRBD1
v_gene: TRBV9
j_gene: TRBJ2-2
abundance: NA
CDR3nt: TGTGCCAGCAGCGTCCGGGACAGGGTTTTTCAGGGGGAGCTGTTTTTT
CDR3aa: CASSVRDRVFQGELFF

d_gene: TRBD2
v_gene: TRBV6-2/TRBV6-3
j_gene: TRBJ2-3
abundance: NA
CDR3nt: TGTGCCAGCAGTCCCCGTGGAGCGGGAGAGAAAGATACGCAGTATTTT
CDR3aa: CASSPRGAGEKDTQYF

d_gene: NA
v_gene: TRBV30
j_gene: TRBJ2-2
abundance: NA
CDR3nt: TGTGCCTGGAGTCCCTTGGGGGCTGTTGGCGGGGAGCTGTTTTTT
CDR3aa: CAWSPLGAVGGELFF

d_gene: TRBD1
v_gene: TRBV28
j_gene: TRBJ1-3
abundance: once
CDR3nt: TGTGCCAGCAGAAGCCAGGGGGCGAACGCCATATATTTT
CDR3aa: CASRSQGANAIYF

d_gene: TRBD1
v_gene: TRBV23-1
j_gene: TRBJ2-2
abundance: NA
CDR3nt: TGCGCCAGCAGTCACGGAAACAGGGGGGACACCGGGGAGCTGTTTTTT
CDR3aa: CASSHGNRGDTGELFF

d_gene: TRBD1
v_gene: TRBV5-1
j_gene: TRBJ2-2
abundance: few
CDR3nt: TGCGCCAGCAGCTGGGGACAGGGGACCGGGGAGCTGTTTTTT
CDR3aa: CASSWGQGTGELFF

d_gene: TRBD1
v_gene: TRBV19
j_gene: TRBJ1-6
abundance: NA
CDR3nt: TGTGCCAGTAATACCGGGACAGGGTTTCTCTCACCCCTCCACTTT
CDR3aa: CASNTGTGFLSPLHF

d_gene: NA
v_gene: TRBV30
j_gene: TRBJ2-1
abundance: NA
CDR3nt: TGTGCCTGGATAGGGACTGGTTACAATGAGCAGTTCTTC
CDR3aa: CAWIGTGYNEQFF

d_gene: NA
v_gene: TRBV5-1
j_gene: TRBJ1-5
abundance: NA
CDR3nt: TGCGCCAGCAGCTTAACAGGTACTCGCAATCAGCCCCAGCATTTT
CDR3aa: CASSLTGTRNQPQHF

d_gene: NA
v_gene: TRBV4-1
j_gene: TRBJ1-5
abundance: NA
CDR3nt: TGCGCCAGCAGCCACCAAGAAGCCGGGTTTCAGCCCCAGCATTTT
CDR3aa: CASSHQEAGFQPQHF

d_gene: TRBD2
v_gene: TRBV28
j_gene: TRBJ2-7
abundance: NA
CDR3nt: TGTGCCAGCACCTTGACTAGCGGGAGGAGGACCTACGAGCAGTACTTC
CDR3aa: CASTLTSGRRTYEQYF

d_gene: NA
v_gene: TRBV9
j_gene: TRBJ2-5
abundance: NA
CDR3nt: TGTGCCAGCAGTCGTAGAGGCAGCGACCAAGAGACCCAGTACTTC
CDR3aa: CASSRRGSDQETQYF

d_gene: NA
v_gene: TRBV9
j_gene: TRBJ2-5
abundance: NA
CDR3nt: TGTGCCAGCAGCCCCACCAGCGGCTACCAAGAGACCCAGTACTTC
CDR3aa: CASSPTSGYQETQYF

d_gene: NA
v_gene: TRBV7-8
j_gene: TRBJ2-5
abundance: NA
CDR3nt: TGTGCCAGCAGCCCCCTTGAGACCCAGTACTTC
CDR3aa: CASSPLETQYF

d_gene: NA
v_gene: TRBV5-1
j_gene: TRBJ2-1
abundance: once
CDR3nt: TGCGCCAGCAGCTCTCAGGGTCGGGATGAGCAGTTCTTC
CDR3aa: CASSSQGRDEQFF

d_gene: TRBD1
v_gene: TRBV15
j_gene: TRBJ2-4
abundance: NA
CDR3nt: TGTGCCACCAGCAGGGTTACAGGGGTGGCCCTATTAGCCAAAAACATTCAGTACTTC
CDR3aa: CATSRVTGVALLAKNIQYF

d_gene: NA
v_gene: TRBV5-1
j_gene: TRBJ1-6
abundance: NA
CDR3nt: TGCGCCAGCAGCCCCGAGCTCTATAATTCACCCCTCCACTTT
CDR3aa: CASSPELYNSPLHF

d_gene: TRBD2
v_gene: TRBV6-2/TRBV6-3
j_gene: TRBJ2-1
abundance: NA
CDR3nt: TGTGCCAGCAGTACAGGGACTAGCGGGAGTTTGGAGCAGTTCTTC
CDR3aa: CASSTGTSGSLEQFF

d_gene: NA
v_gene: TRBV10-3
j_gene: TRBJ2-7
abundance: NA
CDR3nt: TGTGCCATCAAGGAACAGGGCCCAAGCTCCTACGAGCAGTACTTC
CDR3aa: CAIKEQGPSSYEQYF